A selection of T cell receptor beta chains follows, all from one sample in a study of identical twins. TCRdb ran MiXCR on the 5' RACE reads and lists one entry per CDR3 protein. The data hold under 1 million distinct CDR3 sequences, with around 12% observed a single time. Separately, the same data were catalogued under a study of yellow fever vaccine responses in identical twins.

The sequenced sample was PBMCs. The receptors were gathered from a woman aged 18-29 years in good health. CDR3s include the opening cysteine and the closing phenylalanine or tryptophan. D genes are given only for firm matches. Clone sizes are given selectively: once, few, many, or a class where the clone is expanded.

D,size,V,J,CDR3,DNA
.,few,TRBV10-3,TRBJ2-3,CAISGLITDTQYF,TGTGCCATCAGTGGACTGATCACAGATACGCAGTATTTT
.,.,TRBV13,TRBJ2-2,CASSRGGVVLTGELFF,TGTGCCAGCAGCCGCGGCGGTGTAGTCCTCACCGGGGAGCTGTTTTTT
.,few,TRBV5-1,TRBJ1-4,CASSLEAPTEKLFF,TGCGCCAGCAGCTTGGAGGCTCCGACAGAAAAACTGTTTTTT
TRBD2,.,TRBV4-1,TRBJ2-1,CASRETPSGGGDEQFF,TGCGCCAGCAGGGAGACCCCTAGCGGGGGCGGGGATGAGCAGTTCTTC
.,few,TRBV4-1,TRBJ2-1,CASSQGGRGNEQFF,TGCGCCAGCAGCCAAGGGGGCCGCGGCAATGAGCAGTTCTTC
TRBD1,few,TRBV6-2/TRBV6-3,TRBJ1-1,CASSRLPGGPRAFF,TGTGCCAGCAGCCGACTTCCAGGGGGCCCGCGCGCTTTCTTT
TRBD2,.,TRBV15,TRBJ2-1,CATSSPVAGGGSEQFF,TGTGCCACCAGCAGCCCAGTAGCGGGAGGGGGAAGTGAGCAGTTCTTC
TRBD2,many,TRBV7-2,TRBJ2-1,CASSRTASGRPDNEQFF,TGTGCCAGCAGCCGTACGGCTAGCGGGAGGCCTGACAATGAGCAGTTCTTC
.,many,TRBV7-3,TRBJ2-2,CASSLIDNTGELFF,TGTGCCAGCAGCTTAATAGATAACACCGGGGAGCTGTTTTTT
.,.,TRBV2,TRBJ2-7,CASGKRQSPGEQYF,TGTGCCAGCGGGAAAAGACAGTCCCCAGGCGAGCAGTACTTC
.,once,TRBV12-3/TRBV12-4,TRBJ2-5,CASSSRLQWGETQYF,TGTGCCAGCAGTTCCCGTTTGCAGTGGGGGGAGACCCAGTACTTC
TRBD2,.,TRBV19,TRBJ2-1,CASRQGLANNEQFF,TGTGCCAGCAGACAGGGACTAGCGAACAATGAGCAGTTCTTC
.,.,TRBV6-1,TRBJ2-1,CASRHVRTGYNEQFF,TGTGCCAGCAGACATGTACGGACTGGTTACAATGAGCAGTTCTTC
TRBD1,.,TRBV7-8,TRBJ1-5,CASSQTGVSQPQHF,TGTGCCAGCAGCCAGACAGGGGTGAGCCAGCCCCAGCATTTT